Each of the 9 T cell receptor beta chains below was sequenced from the same sample in a study of PD-1 blockade in classical Hodgkin lymphoma (dated by TCRdb to 2019 to 2021). The method was the immunoSEQ multiplex PCR assay. The immuneACCESS repertoire file appears here via TCRdb, limited to in-frame rearrangements. These files lack a portion of the clones; in checked studies, under half of the deficit traces to unresolved V genes, and the cause of the others is not known. Present in this sample are more than 40,000 clones, roughly 78% of which were seen just once. 30% to 45% of the sample rests with the top ten. The time point tag for this specimen amounts to: cycle 4 day 1 (C4D1), after 6 weeks of nivolumab. Every trial patient had relapsed following autologous stem cell transplantation, and prior brentuximab vedotin exposure was what differed among cohorts A, B and C. The sample was peripheral blood mononuclear cells (PBMCs), taken before the fourth cycle of nivolumab. The receptors come from a human donor with classical Hodgkin lymphoma.

This chain links TRBV6-5 with TRBJ2-1; 9 nucleotides match TRBD1. Germline V gene data show CDR1 as MNHEY and CDR2 as SVGAGI. CDR3 length equals 14 residues. Trimming took 5 bases from V and 7 from J; bases not matched to a gene: 6. The CDR3: CASSQTGGGNEQFF. The CDR3 coding sequence is TGTGCCAGCAGTCAAACAGGGGGCGGGAATGAGCAGTTCTTC.

There are a few counts of this clone. The chain employs TRBV7-9 and TRBJ1-6; D is uncertain. Germline CDR1 and CDR2: SEHNR and FQNEAQ (reference sequence). This CDR3 comprises 15 residues. V gave up 6 bases and J gave up 7 bases, with 16 bases separating them. In DNA form, the CDR3 reads TGTGCCAGCAGTGCGTTGGGCCCTGAAAATTCACCCCTCCACTTT. Its protein product is CASSALGPENSPLHF.

DNA of the CDR3: TGTGCCAGCAGCGGACTCAACTTTTATGGCTACACCTTC. This gives the protein CASSGLNFYGYTF. This chain links TRBV5-6 with TRBJ1-2; D uncertain. Trimming took off 4 bases at V and 5 bases at J, with 12 bases between the two ends. CDR3 length: 13 residues. Germline V gives CDR1 SGHDT, CDR2 YYEEEE.

This chain joins TRBV4-3 and TRBJ1-2, with no clear D. V lost 1 base and J 4 bases, leaving 10 bases between the germline ends. The CDR3 consists of 14 residues. Germline V gene lookup returns CDR1 LGHNA and CDR2 YSLEER. The CDR3 nucleotides read TGCGCCAGCAGCCAAGCGGGGAGTGGCTATGGCTACACCTTC. This encodes CASSQAGSGYGYTF.

This clone was counted a few times. This rearrangement joins TRBV10-3 to TRBJ1-2, with no clear D. CDR3 size: 16 residues. In germline, CDR1 is ENHRY, CDR2 SYGVKD. Trimming took off 6 bases at V and 0 bases at J, with 17 bases between the two ends. The CDR3 coding sequence is TGTGCCATCAGAAAATTCGACCGATTTTCTAACTATGGCTACACCTTC. Residues: CAIRKFDRFSNYGYTF.

V is TRBV2 and J is TRBJ2-5; a weak D match, TRBD1 (5 bases). The J call may not be correct, given that the DNA end is closer to TRBJ2-7. The CDR3 is made up of 15 amino acids. The germline CDR1 and CDR2 sequences are SNHLY and FYNNEI. The DNA for the CDR3 is TGTGCCAGCAGTGTGAGACAGAGCTTGAACCCCGAGCAGTACTTC. Translation: CASSVRQSLNPEQYF.

A word on this clone: Mismatch with germline at one junction end may stem from a read error. This rearrangement joins TRBV2 to TRBJ2-7; no definite D call. Germline V gene data show CDR1 as SNHLY and CDR2 as FYNNEI. CDR3 size: 16 residues. The CDR3 protein is CASNEVSLSGTYEQYF. The CDR3 DNA sequence: TGTGCCAGCAATGAAGTTAGCTTAAGTGGAACCTACGAGCAGTACTTC. The whole variable domain, filled in from reference TRBV2 and TRBJ2-7, reads EPEVTQTPSHQVTQMGQEVILRCVPISNHLYFYWYRQILGQKVEFLVSFYNNEISEKSEIFDDQFSVERPDGSNFTLKIRSTKLEDSAMYFCASNEVSLSGTYEQYFGPGTRLTVT.

This clone was counted only a few times. V gene TRBV7-7 combines with J gene TRBJ2-5; a possible D gene is TRBD2 (6 bases). The CDR3 has 15 amino acids. Germline CDR1 and CDR2: SSHAT and FNYEAQ (reference sequence). Trimming took off 1 base at V and 1 base at J, with 10 bases between the two ends. CDR3 nucleotides: TGTGCCAGCAGCTTAGGGGGGGACCCCCAAGAGACCCAGTACTTC. Protein: CASSLGGDPQETQYF. Looking up the rest from reference TRBV7-7 and TRBJ2-5 gives the full variable domain: GAGVSQSPRYKVTKRGQDVTLRCDPISSHATLYWYQQALGQGPEFLTYFNYEAQPDKSGLPSDRFSAERPEGSISTLTIQRTEQRDSAMYRCASSLGGDPQETQYFGPGTRLLVL.

This clone has just one count. The gene calls are TRBV7-3 and TRBJ2-2; D is unresolved. CDR3 length equals 18 residues. The germline gives CDR1 SGHTA, CDR2 FQGTGA. The germline V and J ends were trimmed by 3 bases and 0 bases, with 17 bases remaining between them. The CDR3 loop is CASSFRPQALANTGELFF. The CDR3 DNA reads as TGTGCCAGCAGCTTTCGGCCCCAGGCCCTCGCGAACACCGGGGAGCTGTTTTTT.